This TCR beta chain is from a study of cytomegalovirus exposure and HLA in healthy donors. Findings and limits, study-wide: Most TCR sequences were uncommon, yet certain public TCRs appeared in many donors.

PCR involved 60 Vbeta and 13 Jbeta primers. Per the study methods: In a later analysis, some 80 million unique TCR beta chains included roughly 11 million shared by two or more donors. Only in-frame clones appear in the TCRdb table, and some are missing; sequencing was by immunoSEQ multiplex PCR. V and J calls and clone size are those listed in that table; D and trimming were worked out from the DNA. The sample shows 250,000 to 350,000 clones, around nine tenths of them seen only once. V shed 3 bases and J 8 bases; nucleotides not matched to a gene: 6. Germline V CDR1 and CDR2: LNHDA, SQIVND (reference sequence). The length of the CDR3 is 14 residues. Note on this clone: What it binds is unknown.

Despite likely unrecorded immune exposures, the donors were nominally healthy at the time of sampling. This sequence was found in a woman in her late teens or twenties in good health and CMV-seronegative. The chain is built from TRBV19 and TRBJ1-2; 10 bases agree with TRBD1. The material sequenced was PBMCs. The CDR3 protein is CASSMGDRGGGYTF. CDR3 in DNA: TGTGCCAGTAGTATGGGGGACAGGGGAGGCGGCTACACCTTC.